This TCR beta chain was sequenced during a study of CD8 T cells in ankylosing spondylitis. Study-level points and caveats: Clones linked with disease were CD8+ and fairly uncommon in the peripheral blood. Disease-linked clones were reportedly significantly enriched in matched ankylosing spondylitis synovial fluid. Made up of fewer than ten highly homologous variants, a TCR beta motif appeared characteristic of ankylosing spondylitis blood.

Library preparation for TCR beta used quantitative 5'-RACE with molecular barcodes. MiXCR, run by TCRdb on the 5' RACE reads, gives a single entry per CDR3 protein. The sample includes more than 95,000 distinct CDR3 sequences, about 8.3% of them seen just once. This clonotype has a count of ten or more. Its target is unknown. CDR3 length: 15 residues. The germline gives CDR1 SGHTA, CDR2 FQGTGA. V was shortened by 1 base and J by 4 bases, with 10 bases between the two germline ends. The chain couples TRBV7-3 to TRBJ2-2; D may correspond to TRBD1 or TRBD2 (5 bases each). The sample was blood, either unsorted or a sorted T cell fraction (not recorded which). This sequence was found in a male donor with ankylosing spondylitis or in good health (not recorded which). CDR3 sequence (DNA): TGTGCCAGCAGCTTAAGTAGTGGGGGCACCGGGGAGCTGTTTTTT. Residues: CASSLSSGGTGELFF.